The T cell receptor (beta chain) described here comes from a study of T cell repertoires in ileal Crohn's disease. Trimming cost V 7 bases and J 2 bases; bases outside gene matches: 10. CDR3 length equals 16 residues. Germline CDR1 is MDHEN and CDR2 is SYDVKM. Remarks on this clone: Antigen unknown.

Clones were sequenced by immunoSEQ multiplex PCR, and TCRdb holds only the in-frame ones, with some missing. In the table there are fewer than 10,000 clones, 80% of which are singletons. Findings and limits, study-wide: Clonal expansions were more frequent in active smokers than non-smokers at surgery.

This rearrangement joins TRBV28 to TRBJ2-1, with TRBD2 matching over 8 bases. The sequence was obtained from an adult with Crohn's disease. The sequencing input was ileal tissue. The CDR3 DNA follows: TGTGCCAGCACCGGGGGGGGCACAGGCACCTACAATGAGCAGTTCTTC. Translating it yields CASTGGGTGTYNEQFF.